This entry features one T cell receptor beta chain sequence. Data came from immunoSEQ multiplex PCR; TCRdb stores just in-frame clones and leaves some out. In the table there are roughly 11,000 clones, more than 85% of which are singletons. This specimen comes from a study of graft-versus-host responses after intestinal transplantation. Study summary: The recipients all started with anti-thymocyte globulin induction and then took tacrolimus and steroids for 2 to 3 years.

Regarding time point: postoperative day 105 after intestinal transplantation (dayNNNN = postoperative day). The CDR3 length is 16 residues. V shed 1 base and J shed 5 bases, with 14 bases lying between them. The germline CDR1 and CDR2 sequences are LNHDA and SQIVND (reference sequence). The source was PBMCs, collected 105 days after intestinal transplantation. The chain uses TRBV19 and TRBJ2-2; possibly TRBD2 for D (6 bases). This sequence originates from a human patient who received an intestinal transplant, so some T cells may come from the graft donor. This chain's CDR3 is CASSIVGGEVTGELFF. In nucleotides, the CDR3 is TGTGCCAGTAGTATAGTTGGCGGGGAAGTTACCGGGGAGCTGTTTTTT.